This TCR beta chain was documented in a study of molecular identifiers for immune sequencing clone quantification. TCRdb called the PCR reads again in MiXCR, with one record for every CDR3 protein. The table records over 600,000 distinct CDR3 sequences, 15% to 20% of them present only once. Germline-derived CDR1 and CDR2 are SGHTA and FQGNSA. V was trimmed by 1 base and J by 3 bases, leaving 13 bases between them. The CDR3 is 16 residues long. In this sample, this clonotype turned up a few times. The clonotype comes from a human donor in good health. Some libraries in this study had Jurkat cell RNA spiked in. The sample consisted of naive CD8+ T cells from blood, with Jurkat cell RNA spiked in. Subset meaning: FACS-sorted CD8+CD4-CCR7+CD45RA+ naive T cells. This rearrangement joins TRBV7-2 to TRBJ2-1; D remains unclear. Written as DNA, the CDR3 is TGTGCCAGCAGCTTAGGGACCCTTTCAGGCTACAATGAGCAGTTCTTC. It yields the protein CASSLGTLSGYNEQFF.